The 32 T cell receptor beta chains below all came from one sample that was sequenced in a study of beta chain features in type 1 diabetes. The investigators reverse transcribed all of the isolated RNA, so they sequenced expressed TCRB transcripts. Here immunoSEQ multiplex PCR was the method, and the copy in TCRdb shows in-frame clones only, minus some. Here the sample spans more than 300,000 clones, roughly 12% being singletons. The source material was naive CD4+ T cells from blood. The receptors were gathered from a man between 18 and 35 years old in good health.

This clone was recorded a few times. The rearrangement uses TRBV18 and TRBJ2-5, with 13 positions matching TRBD2. There are 17 residues in the CDR3. From germline, CDR1 is KGHSH and CDR2 LQKENI. V gave up 3 bases and J gave up 5 bases; unmatched junction bases: 9. Here the CDR3 DNA reads TGTGCCAGCTCACCTAGGACTAGCGGGAGCGGCGGGGAGACCCAGTACTTC. This translates into CASSPRTSGSGGETQYF.

The rearrangement links TRBV9 to TRBJ2-5, with 7 bases that match TRBD2. CDR1 SGDLS and CDR2 YYNGEE come from the germline V gene. This CDR3 has 16 residues. J was trimmed by 2 bases and V by 2 bases; bases with no gene match: 9. CDR3 nucleotide sequence: TGTGCCAGCAGCGTGGCTAGCGGAAAGAGACAAGAGACCCAGTACTTC. Translated, it gives CASSVASGKRQETQYF.

A single count supports this clone. V usage is TRBV25-1 and J usage is TRBJ2-1, with unresolved D. The germline V and J ends were trimmed by 4 bases and 2 bases, with 9 bases remaining between them. Germline loops: CDR1 MGHDK, CDR2 SYGVNS. The CDR3 totals 14 residues. In DNA form, the CDR3 reads TGTGCCAGCAGTGGACCGACACCCTACAATGAGCAGTTCTTC. Translating gives CASSGPTPYNEQFF.

The rearrangement uses TRBV14 and TRBJ2-1; TRBD2 matches 12 bases. Trimming removed 6 bases from V and 8 bases from J; junction bases left unmatched: 8. The length of the CDR3 is 15 residues. Germline loops: CDR1 SGHDN, CDR2 FVKESK. DNA of the CDR3: TGTGCCAGCAGTCCACTAGCGGGGGGCGGAGATGAGCAGTTCTTC. Translating gives CASSPLAGGGDEQFF.

This clone was counted a few times. The V call is TRBV4-3, the J call TRBJ2-1, with 9 bases matching TRBD2. CDR1 is LGHNA and CDR2 is YSLEER in the germline V gene. With V trimmed by 0 bases and J by 7 bases, 10 bases remained unmatched. The CDR3 covers 17 residues. The CDR3 loop is CASSQDPPAGGLNEQFF. CDR3 DNA sequence: TGCGCCAGCAGCCAAGATCCACCAGCGGGGGGCCTAAATGAGCAGTTCTTC.

The V and J genes are TRBV28 and TRBJ1-4, with D tentatively TRBD1 (5 bases). The germline V and J ends were trimmed by 5 bases and 5 bases, with 15 bases remaining between them. Germline CDR1 is MDHEN and CDR2 is SYDVKM. The CDR3 totals 15 residues. CDR3: CASSNSLGQNEKLFF. CDR3 DNA: TGTGCCAGCAGTAATTCGTTGGGGCAAAATGAAAAACTGTTTTTT. Variable domain in full (rest from reference TRBV28 and TRBJ1-4): DVKVTQSSRYLVKRTGEKVFLECVQDMDHENMFWYRQDPGLGLRLIYFSYDVKMKEKGDIPEGYSVSREKKERFSLILESASTNQTSMYLCASSNSLGQNEKLFFGSGTQLSVL.

V gene TRBV7-9 combines with J gene TRBJ2-7, with 8 bases matching TRBD1. The CDR3 sequence is 15 residues long. Germline assignment: CDR1 SEHNR and CDR2 FQNEAQ (reference sequence). V shed 5 bases, J shed 4 bases, and the junction held 10 bases outside the gene matches. CDR3 sequence reads: CASSARTGYEYEQYF. The CDR3 coding sequence is TGTGCCAGCAGCGCCAGGACAGGGTATGAGTACGAGCAGTACTTC.

The gene calls are TRBV19 and TRBJ2-3, with D possibly being TRBD2 (5 bases). Deletions cut 7 bases from V and 5 bases from J, with 16 bases between. Germline CDR1 reads LNHDA; CDR2 reads SQIVND (reference sequence). This CDR3 is 14 amino acids long. The CDR3 here is CASKPELVGDTQYF. The CDR3 DNA sequence: TGTGCCAGTAAACCCGAACTAGTTGGAGATACGCAGTATTTT.

This clone was seen just once. This sequence joins TRBV6-5 and TRBJ1-6, with a weak D call TRBD1 (5 bases). CDR3 length equals 12 residues. V lost 5 bases to trimming and J lost 13 bases, with 12 bases between them. Germline V gene sequence: CDR1 MNHEY, CDR2 SVGAGI. The CDR3: CASSLQGRPLHF. In nucleotides, the CDR3 is TGTGCCAGCAGTCTCCAGGGAAGGCCCCTCCACTTT.

This clone appeared a few times. The chain employs TRBV19 and TRBJ2-7; 9 bases are shared with TRBD1. After removal of 7 bases from V and 0 bases from J, the junction contained 4 bases not matched to a gene. The CDR3 is 14 amino acids. Germline-derived CDR1 and CDR2 are LNHDA and SQIVND (reference sequence). CDR3 nucleotide sequence: TGTGCCAGTACCCGGACAGGGGACTCCTACGAGCAGTACTTC. It specifies CASTRTGDSYEQYF. The complete variable domain, with remaining parts taken from reference TRBV19 and TRBJ2-7, reads DGGITQSPKYLFRKEGQNVTLSCEQNLNHDAMYWYRQDPGQGLRLIYYSQIVNDFQKGDIAEGYSVSREKKESFPLTVTSAQKNPTAFYLCASTRTGDSYEQYFGPGTRLTVT.

The J gene is TRBJ1-2, the V gene TRBV28; 10 bases line up with TRBD1. Unmatched junction bases numbered 12, after V lost 6 bases and J lost 8 bases. Germline lookup yields CDR1 MDHEN and CDR2 SYDVKM. This CDR3 is built from 15 residues. CDR3 in amino acids: CASSKLTGGLGGYTF. CDR3 nucleotides: TGTGCCAGCAGCAAATTGACAGGGGGCTTGGGGGGCTACACCTTC.

In regard to this clone: The sample holds other DNA sequences that translate to the same CDR3. The rearrangement joins TRBV27 to TRBJ2-7; TRBD2 aligns across 11 bases. This CDR3 contains 14 residues. Trimming cost V 5 bases and J 4 bases; bases outside gene matches: 4. CDR1 is MNHEY and CDR2 is SMNVEV in the germline V gene (reference sequence). The CDR3 here is CASSLLAGGYEQYF. CDR3 nucleotides: TGTGCCAGCAGTCTCCTAGCGGGGGGATACGAGCAGTACTTC.

The gene calls are TRBV19 and TRBJ1-2; perhaps TRBD1 as D (6 bases). CDR3 length: 14 amino acids. Germline V gene data show CDR1 as LNHDA and CDR2 as SQIVND (reference sequence). V was shortened by 6 bases and J by 4 bases, with 15 bases between the two germline ends. The CDR3: CASSSQGSGYGYTF. For the CDR3, the DNA is TGTGCCAGTAGCTCACAGGGTTCTGGCTATGGCTACACCTTC.

This clone was seen only a few times. The chain links TRBV6-6 to TRBJ1-4, with D perhaps TRBD1 (6 bases). V was cut by 7 bases and J by 8 bases, with 20 bases left in between. Germline assignment: CDR1 MNHNY and CDR2 SVGAGI (reference sequence). The CDR3 has 15 residues. DNA of the CDR3: TGTGCCAGCAACTCAGAACAGGGTTTTCAGGAAAAACTGTTTTTT. It specifies CASNSEQGFQEKLFF.

This clone was found a few times. This chain joins TRBV30 and TRBJ1-1; D call uncertain. Germline loops: CDR1 GTSNPN, CDR2 SVGIG (reference sequence). There are 15 residues in the CDR3. The V gene lost 1 base and the J gene lost 3 bases, with 15 bases spanning the gap. CDR3: CAWSGRGMGDTEAFF. CDR3 in DNA: TGTGCCTGGAGTGGGCGGGGTATGGGAGACACTGAAGCTTTCTTT.

This clone has a handful of counts. The chain carries TRBV7-3 and TRBJ2-5; a weak D match, TRBD2 (7 bases). Germline values: CDR1 SGHTA, CDR2 FQGTGA. The CDR3 is 15 residues long. The V gene lost 3 bases and the J gene lost 5 bases, with 16 bases spanning the gap. The CDR3 DNA is TGTGCCAGCAGCTTGATACAGGGAGGGCGGGAGACCCAGTACTTC. Translation: CASSLIQGGRETQYF.

The table lists this clone with a few counts. The chain links TRBV28 to TRBJ1-2; D not certain. The CDR3 contains 13 residues. Trimming removed 6 bases from V and 6 bases from J, with 14 bases in between. Germline CDR1 and CDR2: MDHEN and SYDVKM. CDR3 nucleotides: TGTGCCAGCAGCCGGAGGTTTGGGCATGGCTACACCTTC. Its translation: CASSRRFGHGYTF.

The genes are TRBV7-2 and TRBJ1-1; TRBD1 matches at 9 bases. The J segment lost 10 bases and the V segment lost 0 bases, leaving 9 bases of the junction unmatched. This CDR3 has 15 amino acids. Germline lookup yields CDR1 SGHTA and CDR2 FQGNSA. CDR3 nucleotides: TGTGCCAGCAGCTTAGCGCAACAGGGGGCTGGTGTAGCTTTCTTT. Protein product: CASSLAQQGAGVAFF.

This clone was recorded a few times. This chain joins TRBV4-3 and TRBJ1-2; no clear D. Germline V gives CDR1 LGHNA, CDR2 YSLEER. CDR3 length: 13 residues. Trimming took off 4 bases at V and 3 bases at J, with 9 bases between the two ends. This chain's CDR3 is CASSRISDYGYTF. For the CDR3, the DNA is TGCGCCAGCAGCCGCATCTCGGACTATGGCTACACCTTC.

This clone was seen only a few times. The rearrangement uses TRBV30 and TRBJ2-7; 7 bases align to TRBD2. The CDR3 extends over 15 amino acids. V shed 0 bases, J shed 4 bases, and the junction held 9 bases outside the gene matches. Germline lookup yields CDR1 GTSNPN and CDR2 SVGIG (reference sequence). The CDR3 nucleotides are TGTGCCTGGAGTGTACGAAGGGACTACCTGTACGAGCAGTACTTC. This encodes CAWSVRRDYLYEQYF.

For the CDR3, the DNA is TGCAGCGTTGTCAGGGGGTATGAGCAGTTCTTC. As protein: CSVVRGYEQFF. This chain joins TRBV29-1 and TRBJ2-1; TRBD1 agrees at 7 bases. Trimming cost V 4 bases and J 8 bases; bases outside gene matches: 2. The CDR3 runs to 11 residues. CDR1 is SQVTM, CDR2 ANQGSEA, per germline.

This clone was seen a few times. This chain links TRBV19 with TRBJ1-5; tentatively, D is TRBD1 (5 bases). CDR1 is LNHDA, CDR2 SQIVND, per germline (reference sequence). V lost 9 bases and J lost 0, with 15 bases in between. The CDR3 covers 15 residues. The CDR3 loop reads CASGGGINSNQPQHF. The CDR3 DNA is TGTGCCAGCGGTGGGGGGATAAATAGCAATCAGCCCCAGCATTTT. Looking up the rest from reference TRBV19 and TRBJ1-5 gives the full variable domain: DGGITQSPKYLFRKEGQNVTLSCEQNLNHDAMYWYRQDPGQGLRLIYYSQIVNDFQKGDIAEGYSVSREKKESFPLTVTSAQKNPTAFYLCASGGGINSNQPQHFGDGTRLSIL.

This clone occurred a few times. The V and J genes are TRBV27 and TRBJ2-3, with D possibly being TRBD1 (5 bases). The CDR3 runs 15 residues. V dropped 6 bases and J dropped 0 bases, with 13 bases sitting between them. Germline assignment: CDR1 MNHEY and CDR2 SMNVEV (reference sequence). The CDR3 loop is CASSQQDASTDTQYF. In DNA form, the CDR3 reads TGTGCCAGCAGCCAACAGGACGCTAGCACAGATACGCAGTATTTT.

This clone was picked up a small number of times. This sequence joins TRBV29-1 and TRBJ1-2; D call uncertain. Trimming removed 5 bases at V and 1 base at J, with 5 bases between. Germline V CDR1 and CDR2: SQVTM, ANQGSEA. This CDR3 comprises 11 residues. The CDR3 spells CSVHSNYGYTF. The DNA of the CDR3 is TGCAGCGTTCACAGTAACTATGGCTACACCTTC.

A few counts support this clone. The chain has TRBV14 and TRBJ2-7, with D tentatively TRBD1 (5 bases). Trimming removed 7 bases from V and 2 bases from J, with 15 bases in between. CDR1 is SGHDN and CDR2 is FVKESK in the germline V gene. The CDR3 is 14 amino acids. The CDR3 coding sequence is TGTGCCAGCACTAAGGGGCTAGGAACCTACGAGCAGTACTTC. It specifies CASTKGLGTYEQYF.

A few counts support this clone. The chain carries TRBV5-6 and TRBJ2-7, with TRBD1 identical over 8 bases. There are 14 residues in the CDR3. Per the germline V gene, CDR1 is SGHDT and CDR2 is YYEEEE. Germline trimming cut 4 bases from V and 2 bases from J; bases unmatched to any gene: 5. The CDR3 sequence is CASSNGQGPYEQYF. The CDR3, as DNA: TGTGCCAGCAGCAATGGACAGGGCCCCTACGAGCAGTACTTC. The variable domain in full, with the rest retrieved from reference TRBV5-6 and TRBJ2-7, is DAGVTQSPTHLIKTRGQQVTLRCSPKSGHDTVSWYQQALGQGPQFIFQYYEEEERQRGNFPDRFSGHQFPNYSSELNVNALLLGDSALYLCASSNGQGPYEQYFGPGTRLTVT.

This clone was seen a few times. CDR3 protein: CASRTSGAYNEQFF. The CDR3 nucleotides are TGCGCCAGTAGGACTAGCGGGGCCTACAATGAGCAGTTCTTC. The chain couples TRBV5-1 to TRBJ2-1; 12 nucleotides match TRBD2. Germline V lookup: CDR1 SGHRS, CDR2 YFSETQ. The CDR3 has 14 residues. V was clipped by 8 bases and J by 2 bases; unmatched bases: 2.

CDR3 DNA: TGTGCCAGCAGTCCAGGGCCCAGGTATCAGCCCCAGCATTTT. Protein: CASSPGPRYQPQHF. The V call is TRBV7-9, the J call TRBJ1-5; TRBD1 might be the D (5 bases). Between the trimmed V and J ends, which lost 6 bases and 5 bases, there was a span of 14 bases. Germline V CDR1 and CDR2: SEHNR, FQNEAQ (reference sequence). CDR3 size: 14 residues.

The genes are TRBV5-1 and TRBJ2-3, with D perhaps TRBD2 (5 bases). Germline V lookup: CDR1 SGHRS, CDR2 YFSETQ. The V end lost 2 bases, the J end lost 2 bases, and 9 bases lay between the germline ends. The CDR3 contains 14 residues. DNA of the CDR3: TGCGCCAGCAGCTTAGAGGGCCTCACAGATACGCAGTATTTT. It translates to CASSLEGLTDTQYF. The full variable domain, in which reference TRBV5-1 and TRBJ2-3 provide the parts outside the CDR3, is KAGVTQTPRYLIKTRGQQVTLSCSPISGHRSVSWYQQTPGQGLQFLFEYFSETQRNKGNFPGRFSGRQFSNSRSEMNVSTLELGDSALYLCASSLEGLTDTQYFGPGTRLTVL.

This clone has a handful of counts. This sequence joins TRBV7-2 and TRBJ2-7; 7 nucleotides line up with TRBD2. The J segment lost 0 bases and the V segment lost 0 bases, leaving 8 bases of the junction unmatched. This CDR3 is 17 amino acids long. The germline gives CDR1 SGHTA, CDR2 FQGNSA. The CDR3 here is CASSLARFLADSYEQYF. CDR3 coding DNA: TGTGCCAGCAGCTTAGCGCGATTCCTAGCGGACTCCTACGAGCAGTACTTC. The whole variable domain, remainder taken from reference TRBV7-2 and TRBJ2-7, is GAGVSQSPSNKVTEKGKDVELRCDPISGHTALYWYRQSLGQGLEFLIYFQGNSAPDKSGLPSDRFSAERTGGSVSTLTIQRTQQEDSAVYLCASSLARFLADSYEQYFGPGTRLTVT.

This clone turned up a few times. V is TRBV7-6 and J is TRBJ2-7, with 8 nucleotides matching TRBD1. Germline lookup yields CDR1 SGHVS and CDR2 FNYEAQ. The CDR3 runs 13 residues. V gave up 3 bases and J gave up 5 bases; unmatched junction bases: 3. CDR3 coding DNA: TGTGCCAGCAGCTTCAGGGGGCAAGACGAGCAGTACTTC. It is translated as CASSFRGQDEQYF.

The chain recombines TRBV7-9 with TRBJ2-7; 9 nucleotides agree with TRBD2. Trimming took 4 bases from V and 0 from J; bases not matched to a gene: 13. This CDR3 contains 18 residues. CDR1 SEHNR and CDR2 FQNEAQ come from the germline V gene (reference sequence). The DNA of the CDR3 is TGTGCCAGCAGCTCAGCCAGGGTCCGACTAGCGGACTCCTACGAGCAGTACTTC. Amino acid sequence: CASSSARVRLADSYEQYF.